Listed here are 22 T cell receptor beta chains from one sample, sequenced in a study of breast tumors, draining lymph nodes, adjacent tissues (dated by TCRdb to about 2016). Lymph node samples were obtained from the axillary draining lymph nodes of breast cancer patients. Library generation was performed with multiplex PCR. Sequencing relied on an Illumina HiSeq 2000. TCRdb redid the processing of the public reads, applying fastp at Q25 and MiXCR, and retained in-frame beta chains. Identical CDR3 proteins give one entry, which carries the most common genes and DNA. The sample includes some 150,000 distinct CDR3 sequences, with 20% to 25% observed a single time. The ten largest clonotypes hold about 2.4% of the sample. The sample taken for sequencing was axillary lymph node tissue. The receptors here all came from a female donor with breast cancer. Some clones in this sample may be carry-over from other donors' samples.

On this clonotype itself: This could be a read error, since a much larger clone is one nucleotide away. V gene TRBV9 combines with J gene TRBJ2-5; 11 nucleotides line up with TRBD2. The CDR3 is 16 amino acids. The germline V gene encodes CDR1 SGDLS and CDR2 YYNGEE. CDR3 nucleotides: TGTGCCAGCAGCGGGAGACTAGCGGGAATGAAAGAGGCCCAGTACTTC. As protein: CASSGRLAGMKEAQYF.

This clonotype was detected a few times. A much larger clone lies one base from this, so it may be a read error. The chain joins TRBV20-1 to TRBJ2-5, with a weak D call TRBD1 (7 bases). CDR1 DFQATT and CDR2 SNEGSKA come from the germline V gene (reference sequence). The CDR3 length is 12 residues. Between the trimmed V and J ends, which lost 5 bases and 4 bases, there was a span of 11 bases. CDR3 sequence reads: CSAAGGRETQYF. CDR3 nucleotides: TGCAGTGCTGCAGGGGGGAGAGAGACCCAGTACTTC.

There are many counts of this clonotype. This rearrangement joins TRBV3-1 to TRBJ2-7; 7 bases map to TRBD1. CDR1 is LGHDT, CDR2 YNNKEL, per germline (reference sequence). This CDR3 has 12 residues. V lost 4 bases, J lost 7 bases, and 4 bases stayed unmatched. The CDR3 region has the DNA TGTGCCAGCAGCCCGGGACAGTTTGAGCAGTACTTC. Residues: CASSPGQFEQYF.

This clonotype was counted ten times or more. The chain carries TRBV27 and TRBJ1-6; the D is unclear. The CDR3 length is 13 residues. V was clipped by 3 bases and J by 3 bases, with 3 bases between them. In germline, CDR1 is MNHEY, CDR2 SMNVEV (reference sequence). The CDR3 bases are TGTGCCAGCAGTTTTCACTATAATTCACCCCTCCACTTT. It codes for CASSFHYNSPLHF.

This clonotype has a count of ten or more. The J gene is TRBJ2-2, the V gene TRBV5-1; 9 bases fit TRBD1. The CDR3 runs to 15 residues. Germline CDR1 is SGHRS and CDR2 is YFSETQ. Losses at the gene ends were 4 bases for V and 7 bases for J; bases not matched to a gene: 8. CDR3 residues: CASSLGQGIGGELFF. The CDR3 DNA sequence: TGCGCCAGCAGCCTAGGACAGGGGATTGGCGGGGAGCTGTTTTTT.

This clonotype has more than one count but fewer than ten. This chain links TRBV20-1 with TRBJ1-1, with D possibly TRBD1 on 5 matching bases. The V and J ends lost 3 bases and 11 bases respectively, with 19 bases between them. In germline, CDR1 is DFQATT, CDR2 SNEGSKA (reference sequence). There are 13 residues in the CDR3. The CDR3 DNA reads TGCAGTGCTAGCGGGACTCCCACTGGCCGGGCTTTCTTT. Translation: CSASGTPTGRAFF.

Note on this clonotype: This may come from a read error, since a much larger clone is one base off. The chain uses TRBV6-6 and TRBJ2-5, with D uncertain. CDR1 and CDR2 (germline): MNHNY, SVGAGI (reference sequence). Trimming shortened V by 4 bases and J by 3 bases, and 9 bases separated the two germline ends. The CDR3 has 13 residues. DNA of the CDR3: TGTGCCAGCAGTTGCCGGGTCAAAGAGACCCAGTACTTC. Its translation: CASSCRVKETQYF.

The chain uses TRBV11-3 and TRBJ2-5; no reliable D call. This CDR3 has 13 residues. Germline assignment: CDR1 SGHNT and CDR2 YENEEA. Trimming removed 6 bases at V and 5 bases at J, with 13 bases between. CDR3 in DNA: TGTGCCAGCAGATCCCGGGTAAAGGAGACCCAGTACTTC. Its translation is CASRSRVKETQYF.

This clonotype was recorded many times. The DNA is left out, because the CDR3 cannot be placed on it with certainty; the CDR3 is given as TCRdb lists it. The chain is built from TRBV28 and TRBJ2-7; the listed D gene, TRBD1, was not tested against the DNA. The length of the CDR3 is 14 amino acids, counting both ends. The germline CDR1 and CDR2 sequences are MDHEN and SYDVKM. The CDR3 here is CASSFASGSPEMYF.

This clonotype was counted ten times or more. This sequence joins TRBV20-1 and TRBJ2-5; 14 nucleotides match TRBD2. Germline V gives CDR1 DFQATT, CDR2 SNEGSKA (reference sequence). This CDR3 contains 16 residues. The V segment lost 1 base and the J segment 5 bases; nucleotides outside the gene matches: 6. In DNA, the CDR3 is TGCAGTGCTAGAGGACATGGGACTAGCGGGAGTGAGACCCAGTACTTC. This sequence encodes CSARGHGTSGSETQYF.

V gene TRBV20-1 combines with J gene TRBJ2-4, with D perhaps TRBD2 (5 bases). The CDR3 has 15 residues. In germline, CDR1 is DFQATT, CDR2 SNEGSKA (reference sequence). Trimming took 6 bases from V and 0 from J, leaving 15 bases between them. DNA for the CDR3: TGCAGTGCAGAGCGGCCCGCCATAGCCAAAAACATTCAGTACTTC. This codes for CSAERPAIAKNIQYF.

Notes on this clonotype: Possible read error: a much larger clone is one base away. The CDR3 is CASSVSARDRGPGSTIYF. The CDR3, as DNA: TGTGCCAGCAGCGTAAGTGCTCGGGACAGGGGACCTGGAAGCACCATATATTTT. The V call is TRBV9, the J call TRBJ1-3; 10 positions agree with TRBD1. The CDR3 contains 18 residues. Germline V CDR1 and CDR2: SGDLS, YYNGEE.

V is TRBV18 and J is TRBJ2-5; no definite D call. CDR3 length: 12 residues. Between the trimmed V and J ends, which lost 2 bases and 7 bases, there was a span of 8 bases. Germline V gene sequence: CDR1 KGHSH, CDR2 LQKENI. The CDR3 bases are TGTGCCAGCTCACCAAACCACGGGACCCAGTACTTC. Translating it yields CASSPNHGTQYF.

In regard to this clonotype: A read error may explain this, as a much larger clone is one base away. The CDR3 does not close with the conserved phenylalanine or tryptophan, likely indicating a read error. The chain is built from TRBV20-1 and TRBJ2-7; TRBD2 matches 8 bases. The CDR3 is 13 amino acids. Germline CDR1 and CDR2: DFQATT and SNEGSKA (reference sequence). After removal of 6 bases from V and 3 bases from J, the junction contained 7 bases not matched to a gene. In nucleotides, the CDR3 is TGCAGTGCGGAGGGACTAGAGCTCTACGAGCAGTACCTC. It yields the protein CSAEGLELYEQYL.

Worth noting for this clonotype: A much more abundant neighbour one base away suggests this may be a read error. The rearrangement uses TRBV9 and TRBJ2-7; D is possibly TRBD1 (5 bases). CDR1 is SGDLS, CDR2 YYNGEE, per germline. Trimming stripped 0 bases from V and 5 bases from J, with 9 bases between. The CDR3 is 13 amino acids. The CDR3 DNA is TGTGCCAGCAGCGTAGCCAGGGTAGACGAGCAGTACTTC. Translated: CASSVARVDEQYF. Full variable domain (remainder filled in from reference TRBV9 and TRBJ2-7): DSGVTQTPKHLITATGQRVTLRCSPRSGDLSVYWYQQSLDQGLQFLIQYYNGEERAKGNILERFSAQQFPDLHSELNLSSLELGDSALYFCASSVARVDEQYFGPGTRLTVT.

In its sample, this clonotype was seen many times. The chain employs TRBV7-8 and TRBJ2-1, with D possibly TRBD2 on 6 matching bases. The CDR3 is made up of 14 amino acids. Germline loops: CDR1 SGHVS, CDR2 FQNEAQ. Trimming stripped 5 bases from V and 11 bases from J, with 19 bases between. In DNA, the CDR3 is TGTGCCAGCAGCCCCCCCCCGGGCGGGGTTAAGCAGTTCTTC. This translates into CASSPPPGGVKQFF.

Of note for this clonotype: A read error may explain this, as a much larger clone is one base away. This chain joins TRBV2 and TRBJ2-5; 8 bases line up with TRBD2. The germline V gene encodes CDR1 SNHLY and CDR2 FYNNEI. The CDR3 runs 15 residues. The DNA of the CDR3 is TGTGCCGGCAGTGAAATCAGCGGGAGAGAGGAGACCCAGTACTTC. It encodes CAGSEISGREETQYF.

At least ten counts were recorded for this clonotype. CDR3 DNA: TGCAGTGCTAGTCACCACCGCACAGATACGCAGTATTTT. Translation gives CSASHHRTDTQYF. This sequence joins TRBV20-1 and TRBJ2-3; D remains ambiguous. V lost 3 bases and J lost 1, with 8 bases in between. The germline gives CDR1 DFQATT, CDR2 SNEGSKA (reference sequence). This CDR3 is 13 amino acids long.

The chain employs TRBV6-6 and TRBJ2-1, with 9 positions matching TRBD2. Per the germline V gene, CDR1 is MNHNY and CDR2 is SVGAGI (reference sequence). The CDR3 totals 17 residues. V was clipped by 1 base and J by 8 bases; unmatched bases: 12. The CDR3 bases are TGTGCCAGCAGTTACTTGCGGGGCGGGAGGGGCGGGTATGAGCAGTTCTTC. Its protein product is CASSYLRGGRGGYEQFF.

Comment on this clonotype: It may be a read error: a sequence one base away is much more abundant. The chain is built from TRBV6-2 or TRBV6-3 and TRBJ2-7; 7 bases are a match to TRBD2. Trimming removed 6 bases from V and 8 bases from J; junction bases left unmatched: 10. The CDR3 is 13 residues long. From germline, CDR1 is MNHEY and CDR2 SVGEGT. The chain's CDR3 is CASRSAETSQQYF. DNA for the CDR3: TGTGCCAGCAGATCGGCAGAGACTAGCCAGCAGTACTTC.

In regard to this clonotype: A much larger clone lies a single base off, so this may be a read error. The chain employs TRBV30 and TRBJ2-3; D not resolved. The J call is doubtful: the DNA matches TRBJ1-5 better. The CDR3 extends over 15 amino acids. CDR1 and CDR2 from the germline V gene are GTSNPN and SVGIG (reference sequence). CDR3 nucleotides: TGTGCCTGGAGTGCCCCTAGGGTATACACAGATACGCAGCATTTT. It specifies CAWSAPRVYTDTQHF.

This chain joins TRBV29-1 and TRBJ2-5, with a weak D call TRBD1 (6 bases). This CDR3 is built from 12 residues. The germline V and J ends were trimmed by 7 bases and 5 bases, with 14 bases remaining between them. In germline, CDR1 is SQVTM, CDR2 ANQGSEA. The CDR3 protein is CSAKRTAETQYF. DNA of the CDR3: TGCAGCGCCAAGAGGACAGCTGAGACCCAGTACTTC.